One sample yielded the 14 T cell receptor beta chains listed below, sequenced in a study of OX40 agonist ivuxolimab in advanced cancers. The data were produced by immunoSEQ multiplex PCR, yet TCRdb's version contains in-frame clones alone and is incomplete. The sample includes about 94,000 clones, 80% to 90% of them seen just once. The specimen comprised CD4+ or CD8+ T cells sorted from blood, sampled in a trial of the OX40 agonist ivuxolimab. The source of these receptors is an adult with an advanced solid tumor such as melanoma, head and neck, liver or kidney cancer.

The V call is TRBV7-2, the J call TRBJ1-1, with D perhaps TRBD1 (6 bases). Trimming cost V 1 base and J 6 bases, with 6 bases left between them. There are 12 residues in the CDR3. CDR1 and CDR2 (germline): SGHTA, FQGNSA. CDR3 loop: CASSLDRAEAFF. As DNA, the CDR3 is TGTGCCAGCAGCTTAGACAGGGCTGAAGCTTTCTTT.

This clone was detected a few times. This chain connects TRBV6-5 to TRBJ1-1; D uncertain. The CDR3 consists of 15 residues. The germline V gene has CDR1 MNHEY and CDR2 SVGAGI. The V gene lost 6 bases and the J gene lost 1 base, with 15 bases spanning the gap. CDR3: CASSPGEAGNTEAFF. As DNA, the CDR3 is TGTGCCAGCAGCCCCGGTGAGGCTGGGAACACTGAAGCTTTCTTT.

J is TRBJ1-1 and V is TRBV6-4; TRBD1 agrees at 7 bases. CDR3 length: 14 residues. Germline V gives CDR1 MRHNA, CDR2 SNTAGT. The V gene end was trimmed by 4 bases and the J gene end by 0 bases; junction bases not matched to a gene: 2. This chain's CDR3 is CASSADRLNTEAFF. The CDR3 DNA sequence: TGTGCCAGCAGTGCGGACAGGCTGAACACTGAAGCTTTCTTT.

V and J are TRBV9 and TRBJ1-3; D is perhaps TRBD1 (5 bases). The CDR3 has 16 amino acids. Trimming pared 2 bases from V and 2 bases from J, leaving 14 bases between. The germline gives CDR1 SGDLS, CDR2 YYNGEE. The CDR3 sequence: CASSVYTGGAGNTIYF. Written as DNA, the CDR3 is TGTGCCAGCAGCGTTTACACAGGTGGAGCTGGAAACACCATATATTTT.

The chain links TRBV28 to TRBJ2-5; D call uncertain. The CDR3 has 13 amino acids. The V and J ends lost 2 bases and 3 bases respectively, with 7 bases between them. CDR1 MDHEN and CDR2 SYDVKM come from the germline V gene. CDR3 nucleotide sequence: TGTGCCAGCAGTTTAAGTCGGAAAGAGACCCAGTACTTC. Its translation: CASSLSRKETQYF.

This rearrangement joins TRBV7-3 to TRBJ2-3; tentative D call: TRBD1 (6 bases). The CDR3 is 16 residues long. Germline values: CDR1 SGHTA, CDR2 FQGTGA. Between the trimmed V and J ends, which lost 3 bases and 2 bases, there was a span of 15 bases. The CDR3 loop is CASSLTDRWVTDTQYF. Written as DNA, the CDR3 is TGTGCCAGCAGCTTGACCGACAGGTGGGTCACAGATACGCAGTATTTT.

This chain connects TRBV4-2 to TRBJ1-1; tentatively, D is TRBD1 (5 bases). This CDR3 contains 14 residues. From germline, CDR1 is LGHNA and CDR2 YNFKEQ. V dropped 0 bases and J dropped 5 bases, with 10 bases sitting between them. The CDR3 region is CASSQEGEWTEAFF. CDR3 DNA: TGTGCCAGCAGCCAAGAAGGGGAATGGACTGAAGCTTTCTTT.

This chain joins TRBV5-1 and TRBJ1-2; D is possibly TRBD1 (5 bases). The ends were cut back, 4 bases at V and 6 bases at J, with 16 bases in the middle. CDR1 is SGHRS, CDR2 YFSETQ, per germline. The CDR3 spans 14 residues. In DNA, the CDR3 is TGCGCCAGCAGCAACGGCGGGGCACCTGATGGCTACACCTTC. It encodes CASSNGGAPDGYTF.

The V and J genes are TRBV7-2 and TRBJ1-3; no clear D gene. V was shortened by 5 bases and J by 0 bases, with 11 bases between the two germline ends. CDR1 is SGHTA, CDR2 FQGNSA, per germline. CDR3 length equals 15 residues. The CDR3 DNA is TGTGCCAGCAGCGCTGTTGGAGGCTCTGGAAACACCATATATTTT. As protein: CASSAVGGSGNTIYF.

The chain carries TRBV11-3 and TRBJ2-2, with D perhaps matching TRBD1 or TRBD2 (5 bases each). CDR1 SGHNT and CDR2 YENEEA come from the germline V gene. This CDR3 region has 15 residues. V lost 5 bases to trimming and J lost 2 bases, with 12 bases between them. The CDR3 DNA sequence: TGTGCCAGCAGCCTATATGGGGGAAACACCGGGGAGCTGTTTTTT. Its protein product is CASSLYGGNTGELFF. Full variable domain (outside the CDR3, taken from reference TRBV11-3 and TRBJ2-2): EAGVVQSPRYKIIEKKQPVAFWCNPISGHNTLYWYLQNLGQGPELLIRYENEEAVDDSQLPKDRFSAERLKGVDSTLKIQPAELGDSAVYLCASSLYGGNTGELFFGEGSRLTVL.

The chain combines TRBV6-1 with TRBJ2-1; TRBD1 aligns across 10 bases. The trim removed 2 bases at V and 4 bases at J, leaving 5 bases unmatched. The CDR3 is made up of 16 amino acids. Germline V CDR1 and CDR2: MNHNS, SASEGT. CDR3 coding DNA: TGTGCCAGCAGTGAATTGCGGACAGGGGGGTACAATGAGCAGTTCTTC. It yields the protein CASSELRTGGYNEQFF.

This chain links TRBV4-1 with TRBJ2-7; no clear D. Between the trimmed V and J ends, which lost 0 bases and 5 bases, there was a span of 17 bases. Looked up from germline, CDR1 is MGHRA and CDR2 is YSYEKL. CDR3 length: 16 amino acids. This CDR3 is CASSQDQDPILHEQYF. CDR3 DNA sequence: TGCGCCAGCAGCCAAGACCAGGACCCGATCCTTCACGAGCAGTACTTC.

The chain joins TRBV29-1 to TRBJ2-3; TRBD2 aligns across 10 bases. V lost 4 bases and J lost 4; bases outside the gene matches: 2. The CDR3 contains 13 residues. Looked up from germline, CDR1 is SQVTM and CDR2 is ANQGSEA. The CDR3 sequence is CSVGSGGADTQYF. The CDR3 region has the DNA TGCAGCGTTGGGAGCGGGGGGGCAGATACGCAGTATTTT.

V and J are TRBV7-2 and TRBJ1-5; unclear D gene. Trimming took off 5 bases at V and 5 bases at J, with 10 bases between the two ends. The CDR3 spans 13 residues. The V gene's germline CDR1 is SGHTA and CDR2 FQGNSA. The CDR3 sequence: CASSLDRDQPQHF. The CDR3 DNA is TGTGCCAGCAGCCTAGACCGAGATCAGCCCCAGCATTTT. Filled out from reference TRBV7-2 and TRBJ1-5, the complete variable domain reads GAGVSQSPSNKVTEKGKDVELRCDPISGHTALYWYRQSLGQGLEFLIYFQGNSAPDKSGLPSDRFSAERTGGSVSTLTIQRTQQEDSAVYLCASSLDRDQPQHFGDGTRLSIL.